This T cell receptor beta chain was profiled in a study of CD8 T cell repertoires and HIV-1 epitope variants. Study-wide background: T cells were stimulated with Twenty-five Gag and Nef peptides separately.

The protocol was immunoSEQ multiplex PCR, while the TCRdb copy is restricted to in-frame clones and leaves out a portion. The sample comprises some 6,000 clones, around 59% of which are singletons, and 44% rests with the top ten. Overall study results and limits: Of about nine antigen-specific beta clonotypes, five to seven appeared to cross-react with escape variants. Beta chains alone show antigen proliferation, not cytokine profile or function. No clonotypes responded to the TAALDMSHF plasma variant; five or six recognized KF9, one HW9.

Remarks on this clone: No antigen is known for it.

This CDR3 has 11 residues. Germline CDR1 SGHRS, CDR2 YFSETQ. The V gene lost 7 bases and the J gene lost 3 bases, with 6 bases spanning the gap. The sequence came from a male donor with HIV. The chain joins TRBV5-1 to TRBJ2-3; D ambiguous. The sequenced sample consisted of cultured CD8+ T cells derived from PBMCs. CDR3 amino acids: CASRTTDTQYF. The CDR3 DNA follows: TGCGCCAGCCGAACTACAGATACGCAGTATTTT. Full variable domain (missing parts from reference TRBV5-1 and TRBJ2-3): KAGVTQTPRYLIKTRGQQVTLSCSPISGHRSVSWYQQTPGQGLQFLFEYFSETQRNKGNFPGRFSGRQFSNSRSEMNVSTLELGDSALYLCASRTTDTQYFGPGTRLTVL.